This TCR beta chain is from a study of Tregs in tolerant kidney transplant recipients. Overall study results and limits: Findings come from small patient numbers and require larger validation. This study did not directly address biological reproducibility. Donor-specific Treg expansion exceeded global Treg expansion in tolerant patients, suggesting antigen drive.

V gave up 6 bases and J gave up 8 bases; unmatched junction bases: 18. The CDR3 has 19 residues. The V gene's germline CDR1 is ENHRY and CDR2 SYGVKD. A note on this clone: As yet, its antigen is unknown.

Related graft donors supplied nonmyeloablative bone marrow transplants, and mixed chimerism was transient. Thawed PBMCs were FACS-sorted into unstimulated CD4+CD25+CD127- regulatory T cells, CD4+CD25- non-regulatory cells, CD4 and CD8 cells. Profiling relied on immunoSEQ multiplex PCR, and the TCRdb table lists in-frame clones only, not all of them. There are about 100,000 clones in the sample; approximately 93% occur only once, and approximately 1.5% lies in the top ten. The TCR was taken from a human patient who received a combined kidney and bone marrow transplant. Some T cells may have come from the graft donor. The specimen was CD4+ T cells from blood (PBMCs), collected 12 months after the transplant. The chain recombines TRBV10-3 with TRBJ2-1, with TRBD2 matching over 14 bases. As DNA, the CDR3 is TGTGCCATCAGCGAAGGGACTAGCGGGAGTCTACTAAATCTCTATGAGCAGTTCTTC. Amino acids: CAISEGTSGSLLNLYEQFF.